The clone carrying this TCR beta chain was seen a handful of times. Reverse transcription of extracted RNA yielded cDNA, which provided the sequencing template. The method was immunoSEQ multiplex PCR; TCRdb's version includes in-frame clones alone and lacks a portion of them. This table has approximately 280,000 clones, 55% to 75% appearing once. As for treatment: oral pan-JAK inhibitor, 5-10 mg twice daily. This record comes from a study of CD8+ T cells in alopecia areata. V was trimmed by 7 bases and J by 2 bases, leaving 12 bases between them. The CDR3 sequence is 12 residues long. Germline loops: CDR1 SQVTM, CDR2 ANQGSEA.

The origin of this receptor is a human donor with alopecia areata. The rearrangement joins TRBV29-1 to TRBJ2-7; D may match TRBD1 or TRBD2 (5 bases each). This sample comprised CD4+ T cells sorted from blood, obtained at week 24, from a patient treated with tofacitinib. The CDR3 region has the DNA TGCAGCGCCCGCCGGGGACCCTACGAGCAGTACTTC. Encoded protein: CSARRGPYEQYF.